A selection of T cell receptor beta chains follows, all from one sample in a study. TCRdb reanalysed the 5' RACE reads using MiXCR and keeps one entry per CDR3 protein. The sample includes thousands of distinct CDR3 sequences, around 70% of them seen just once. The sequencing sample was made of tumor-infiltrating Tregs sorted from the breast tumor. These TCRs come from a female donor with breast cancer. Both conserved end residues are part of each CDR3. D genes are given only for firm matches. Clone size is not always given. Where it is, it says once, few, many or a class for expanded clones.

cdr3_aa	cdr3_nt	v_call	clone_size	d_call	j_call
CASSLDSSGYGYTF	TGCGCCAGCAGCTTAGACAGTTCTGGCTATGGCTACACCTTC	TRBV5-1	NA	NA	TRBJ1-2
CASSVTVSSYNEQFF	TGCGCCAGCAGCGTGACGGTTTCGTCCTACAATGAGCAGTTCTTC	TRBV5-1	NA	NA	TRBJ2-1
CSGKQGQETQYF	TGCAGCGGGAAACAGGGTCAAGAGACCCAGTACTTC	TRBV29-1	NA	NA	TRBJ2-5
CASSPRGSGGGETQYF	TGTGCCAGCAGTCCCCGGGGATCAGGGGGAGGGGAGACCCAGTACTTC	TRBV12-3/TRBV12-4	NA	NA	TRBJ2-5
CASSTYDRSAFGQFF	TGTGCCAGCAGCACATACGACAGGTCAGCGTTTGGGCAGTTCTTC	TRBV7-9	NA	NA	TRBJ2-1
CASSLEVTGDQPQHF	TGCGCCAGCAGCCTAGAAGTCACAGGTGATCAGCCCCAGCATTTT	TRBV4-1	NA	NA	TRBJ1-5
CASSLSVISYEQYF	TGTGCCAGCAGCCTTTCTGTTATCTCCTACGAGCAGTACTTC	TRBV12-3/TRBV12-4	NA	NA	TRBJ2-7
CASSQEAGAAPTPLHF	TGCGCCAGCAGCCAAGAAGCAGGGGCGGCCCCCACACCCCTCCACTTT	TRBV4-1	few	NA	TRBJ1-6
CSARASRDRENQPQHF	TGCAGTGCTAGAGCGTCCAGGGACAGGGAAAATCAGCCCCAGCATTTT	TRBV20-1	NA	TRBD1	TRBJ1-5
CASSRTSDWSNEQFF	TGTGCCAGCAGCCGGACTAGCGACTGGTCCAATGAGCAGTTCTTC	TRBV7-3	NA	TRBD2	TRBJ2-1
CAWTPEGTEAFF	TGTGCCTGGACTCCAGAGGGCACTGAAGCTTTCTTT	TRBV30	NA	NA	TRBJ1-1
CASSSSGTSYNEQFF	TGCGCCAGCAGCTCAAGCGGGACCTCCTACAATGAGCAGTTCTTC	TRBV5-1	NA	TRBD2	TRBJ2-1
CASSLAGQGFNEQYF	TGTGCCAGCAGCTTAGCAGGACAGGGATTCAACGAGCAGTACTTC	TRBV7-2	NA	TRBD1	TRBJ2-7
CASTGGTGSGYTF	TGTGCCAGCACCGGGGGGACAGGGTCTGGCTACACCTTC	TRBV7-9	NA	TRBD1	TRBJ1-2
CASSLARDRAYSDWNEQLF	TGTGCCAGCAGCTTGGCCCGGGACAGGGCCTACAGTGATTGGAATGAGCAGTTATTC	TRBV5-6	NA	TRBD1	TRBJ2-1
CASSELGVQPQHF	TGTGCCAGCAGTGAACTCGGGGTTCAGCCCCAGCATTTT	TRBV6-1	NA	NA	TRBJ1-5
CSARVGWGAGGAPGEQFF	TGCAGTGCTAGAGTGGGATGGGGTGCGGGGGGCGCCCCTGGTGAGCAGTTCTTC	TRBV20-1	NA	TRBD2	TRBJ2-1
CASRLDQGWVVNTEAFF	TGTGCAAGTCGCTTGGATCAGGGGTGGGTCGTCAACACTGAAGCTTTCTTT	TRBV12-2	NA	NA	TRBJ1-1
CASSPDGTGSSPLHF	TGTGCCAGCAGCCCCGACGGGACAGGGAGTTCACCCCTCCACTTT	TRBV7-9	NA	TRBD1	TRBJ1-6
CASSSNQETQYF	TGCGCCAGCAGCTCGAACCAAGAGACCCAGTACTTC	TRBV5-1	NA	NA	TRBJ2-5
CASSSDRVNSPLHF	TGTGCCAGCAGTTCCGACAGGGTGAATTCACCCCTCCACTTT	TRBV6-6	NA	TRBD1	TRBJ1-6
CSARDLRLAEETQYF	TGCAGTGCTAGAGATCTACGACTAGCGGAAGAGACCCAGTACTTC	TRBV20-1	few	TRBD2	TRBJ2-5
CASSPGTPYEQYF	TGCGCCAGCAGTCCCGGGACCCCGTACGAGCAGTACTTC	TRBV5-1	once	NA	TRBJ2-7
CASSGDRVGWQPQHF	TGTGCCAGCAGCGGGGACAGGGTGGGTTGGCAGCCCCAGCATTTT	TRBV7-8	NA	TRBD1	TRBJ1-5
CSVDVAEGSSYNEQFF	TGCAGCGTTGATGTGGCGGAAGGGAGCTCCTACAATGAGCAGTTCTTC	TRBV29-1	NA	NA	TRBJ2-1
CACSVGTGGITGELFF	TGTGCCTGCAGCGTCGGGACAGGGGGGATCACCGGGGAGCTGTTTTTT	TRBV9	NA	TRBD1	TRBJ2-2
CASSTQEKLFF	TGTGCCAGCAGTACCCAGGAAAAACTGTTTTTT	TRBV12-3/TRBV12-4	NA	NA	TRBJ1-4
CSARTGLAGVPSTDTQYF	TGCAGTGCTAGAACAGGACTAGCGGGGGTGCCTAGCACAGATACGCAGTATTTT	TRBV20-1	few	TRBD2	TRBJ2-3
CASSWQPYEQYF	TGTGCCAGCAGCTGGCAGCCCTACGAGCAGTACTTC	TRBV7-2	NA	NA	TRBJ2-7
CSANSPRESNEKLFF	TGCAGTGCTAACTCGCCCAGGGAGTCTAATGAAAAACTGTTTTTT	TRBV20-1	NA	NA	TRBJ1-4
CASRGDRGIPAGAAGKLFF	TGTGCCAGCCGCGGAGACCGAGGAATCCCCGCCGGGGCAGCCGGAAAACTGTTTTTT	TRBV25-1	NA	NA	TRBJ1-4
CASLMDRNSYNEQFF	TGTGCCAGCTTAATGGACCGGAACTCCTACAATGAGCAGTTCTTC	TRBV18	NA	NA	TRBJ2-1
CASSDRDWADTQYF	TGTGCCAGCAGTGACCGGGACTGGGCAGATACGCAGTATTTT	TRBV6-1	NA	NA	TRBJ2-3
CSATLGGYEQFF	TGCAGTGCGACATTAGGGGGATACGAGCAGTTCTTC	TRBV20-1	NA	NA	TRBJ2-1
CASKEIGQGAAEAFF	TGTGCCAGCAAAGAAATCGGACAGGGGGCCGCTGAAGCTTTCTTT	TRBV7-3	NA	TRBD1	TRBJ1-1
CSARDTGAIYEAFF	TGCAGTGCTAGGGATACGGGGGCCATATATGAAGCTTTCTTT	TRBV20-1	NA	NA	TRBJ1-1
CSAPRDSYGYTF	TGCAGTGCTCCCCGGGACAGCTATGGCTACACCTTC	TRBV20-1	few	TRBD1	TRBJ1-2
CASSLWGNTEAFF	TGCGCCAGCAGCTTGTGGGGGAACACTGAAGCTTTCTTT	TRBV5-1	NA	NA	TRBJ1-1
CASREQQGRGEQFF	TGTGCCAGCAGGGAACAACAGGGGCGGGGAGAGCAGTTCTTC	TRBV6-5	NA	NA	TRBJ2-1